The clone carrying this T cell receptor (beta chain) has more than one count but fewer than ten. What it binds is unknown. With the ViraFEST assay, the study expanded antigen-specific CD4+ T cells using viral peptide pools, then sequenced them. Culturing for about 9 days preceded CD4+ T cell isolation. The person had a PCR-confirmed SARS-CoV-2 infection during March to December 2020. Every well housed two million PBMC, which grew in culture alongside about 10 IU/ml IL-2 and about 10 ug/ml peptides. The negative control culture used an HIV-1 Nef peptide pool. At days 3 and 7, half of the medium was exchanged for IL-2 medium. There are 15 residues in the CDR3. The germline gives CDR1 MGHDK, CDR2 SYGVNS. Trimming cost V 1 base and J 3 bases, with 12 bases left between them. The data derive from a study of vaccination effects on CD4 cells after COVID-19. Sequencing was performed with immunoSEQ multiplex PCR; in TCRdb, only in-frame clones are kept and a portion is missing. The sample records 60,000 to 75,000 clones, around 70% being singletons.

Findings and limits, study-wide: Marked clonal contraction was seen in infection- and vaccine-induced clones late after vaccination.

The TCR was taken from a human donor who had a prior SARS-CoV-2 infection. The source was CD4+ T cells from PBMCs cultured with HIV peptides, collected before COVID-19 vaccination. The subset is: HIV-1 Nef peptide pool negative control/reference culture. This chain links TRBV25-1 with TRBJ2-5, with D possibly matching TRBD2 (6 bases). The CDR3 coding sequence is TGTGCCAGCAGTGAATTGGGGACGGGGGAAGAGACCCAGTACTTC. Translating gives CASSELGTGEETQYF.